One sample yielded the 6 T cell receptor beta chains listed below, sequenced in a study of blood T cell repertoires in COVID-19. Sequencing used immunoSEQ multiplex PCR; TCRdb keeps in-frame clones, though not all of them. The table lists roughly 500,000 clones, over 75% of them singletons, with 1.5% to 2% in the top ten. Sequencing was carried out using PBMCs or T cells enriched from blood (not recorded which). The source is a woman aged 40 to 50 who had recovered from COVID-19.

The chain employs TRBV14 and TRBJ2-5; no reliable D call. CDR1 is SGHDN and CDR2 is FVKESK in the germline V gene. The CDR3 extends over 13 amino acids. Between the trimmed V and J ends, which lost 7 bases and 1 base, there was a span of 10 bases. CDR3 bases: TGTGCCAGCACCAACACGGGCCAAGAGACCCAGTACTTC. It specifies CASTNTGQETQYF.

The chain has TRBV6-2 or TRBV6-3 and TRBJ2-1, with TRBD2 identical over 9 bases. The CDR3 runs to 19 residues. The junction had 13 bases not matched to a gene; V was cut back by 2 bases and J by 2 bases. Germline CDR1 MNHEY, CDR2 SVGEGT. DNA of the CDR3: TGTGCCAGCAGTTACCCCCTCTGGTCTAGCGGGATAACCTACAATGAGCAGTTCTTC. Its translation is CASSYPLWSSGITYNEQFF.

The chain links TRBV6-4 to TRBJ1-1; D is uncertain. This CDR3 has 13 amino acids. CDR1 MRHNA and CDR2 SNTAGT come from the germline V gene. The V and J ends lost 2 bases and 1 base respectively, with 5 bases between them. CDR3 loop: CASSDRRNTEAFF. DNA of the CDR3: TGTGCCAGCAGTGACCGGAGGAACACTGAAGCTTTCTTT.

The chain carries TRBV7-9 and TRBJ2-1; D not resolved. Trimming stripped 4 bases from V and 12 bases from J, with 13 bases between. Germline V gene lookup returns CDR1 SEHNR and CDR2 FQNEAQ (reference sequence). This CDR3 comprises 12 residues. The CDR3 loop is CASSSARYVQFF. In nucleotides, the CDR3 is TGTGCCAGCAGCTCTGCGAGGTACGTGCAGTTCTTC.

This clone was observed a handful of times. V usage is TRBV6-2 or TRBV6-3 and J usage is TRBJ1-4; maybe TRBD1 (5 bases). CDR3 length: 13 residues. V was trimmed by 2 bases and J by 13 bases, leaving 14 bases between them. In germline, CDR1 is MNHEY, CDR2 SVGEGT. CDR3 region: CASSYRGATGLFF. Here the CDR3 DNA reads TGTGCCAGCAGTTACCGCGGGGCCACAGGACTGTTTTTT.

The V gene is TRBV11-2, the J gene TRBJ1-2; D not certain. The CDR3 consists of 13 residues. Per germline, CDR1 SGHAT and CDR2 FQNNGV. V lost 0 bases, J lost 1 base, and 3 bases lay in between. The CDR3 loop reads CASSLDSNYGYTF. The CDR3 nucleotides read TGTGCCAGCAGCTTAGATAGTAACTATGGCTACACCTTC.